Each of the 13 T cell receptor beta chains below was sequenced from the same sample in a study of T cells after posttransplantation cyclophosphamide. The naive gate required viable CD3+CD4+ or CD3+CD8+ cells with CCR7+CD45RA+CD45RO-CD95-CD27+CD28+ phenotype. The table came from immunoSEQ multiplex PCR; TCRdb's copy has only in-frame clones and leaves some out. The profile shows some 30,000 clones, 75% to 95% of them singletons. Source material: naive CD4+ T cells sorted from blood. The receptors derive from a man aged 25 to 40 in good health and a related stem cell transplant donor.

The V gene is TRBV6-5, the J gene TRBJ2-1; 7 nucleotides match TRBD1. The CDR3 is 15 amino acids. CDR1 is MNHEY and CDR2 is SVGAGI in the germline V gene. The ends lost 2 bases at V and 2 bases at J; junction bases unmatched: 3. CDR3 in DNA: TGTGCCAGCAGTTACGAGGGGGCCACCTACAATGAGCAGTTCTTC. Its protein is CASSYEGATYNEQFF.

The V and J genes are TRBV7-6 and TRBJ2-2; 7 positions match TRBD2. Germline V lookup: CDR1 SGHVS, CDR2 FNYEAQ. The ends lost 0 bases at V and 0 bases at J; junction bases unmatched: 1. The CDR3 length is 16 residues. The CDR3 DNA is TGTGCCAGCAGCTTAGCGGGGGGGGCGAACACCGGGGAGCTGTTTTTT. Encoded protein: CASSLAGGANTGELFF.

This chain connects TRBV5-6 to TRBJ1-2; possible D gene TRBD1, 5 bases. Germline-derived CDR1 and CDR2 are SGHDT and YYEEEE. The CDR3 totals 13 residues. V dropped 1 base and J dropped 4 bases, with 8 bases sitting between them. Written as DNA, the CDR3 is TGTGCCAGCAGCTTGAGGGGTGGCTATGGCTACACCTTC. Amino acid sequence: CASSLRGGYGYTF.

The V call is TRBV14, the J call TRBJ2-7, with 9 positions matching TRBD1. J lost 3 bases, V lost 4 bases, and 10 bases had no gene match. The length of the CDR3 is 16 residues. Germline values: CDR1 SGHDN, CDR2 FVKESK. The CDR3 here is CASSPNRGPGGYEQYF. The CDR3 bases are TGTGCCAGCAGCCCTAACAGGGGGCCAGGGGGCTACGAGCAGTACTTC.

This chain joins TRBV9 and TRBJ2-1, with D uncertain. V gave up 3 bases and J gave up 3 bases, with 16 bases separating them. This CDR3 spans 16 amino acids. Germline CDR1 and CDR2: SGDLS and YYNGEE. The CDR3 spells CASSGGSYTYYNEQFF. In DNA form, the CDR3 reads TGTGCCAGCAGCGGAGGAAGCTACACGTACTACAATGAGCAGTTCTTC.

The gene calls are TRBV13 and TRBJ2-5; TRBD1 matches at 7 bases. CDR3 length: 15 residues. The V gene's germline CDR1 is PRHDT and CDR2 FYEKMQ (reference sequence). J lost 3 bases, V lost 6 bases, and 10 bases had no gene match. This CDR3 is CASSRQGTGEETQYF. CDR3 in DNA: TGTGCCAGCAGTAGACAGGGAACAGGGGAAGAGACCCAGTACTTC.

This clone was detected only a few times. The chain joins TRBV9 to TRBJ1-3, with 10 bases that match TRBD1. Losses at the gene ends were 4 bases for V and 0 bases for J; bases not matched to a gene: 4. Germline CDR1 and CDR2: SGDLS and YYNGEE. The CDR3 totals 16 residues. The CDR3 coding sequence is TGTGCCAGCAGCTTGGGACAGGGGACCTCTGGAAACACCATATATTTT. It specifies CASSLGQGTSGNTIYF.

V gene TRBV6-5 combines with J gene TRBJ2-7, with TRBD1 matching over 7 bases. The CDR3 is made up of 15 amino acids. The germline V gene has CDR1 MNHEY and CDR2 SVGAGI. V was pared by 0 bases and J by 3 bases, with 5 bases of the junction left unmatched. This CDR3 reads CASSYSRQGDYEQYF. The CDR3 nucleotides read TGTGCCAGCAGTTACTCGAGGCAGGGGGACTACGAGCAGTACTTC.

V and J are TRBV6-5 and TRBJ2-3; 9 bases agree with TRBD2. The germline gives CDR1 MNHEY, CDR2 SVGAGI. This CDR3 is 15 amino acids long. J lost 3 bases, V lost 6 bases, and 7 bases had no gene match. This chain's CDR3 is CASSRGGAGTDTQYF. The CDR3 nucleotides are TGTGCCAGCAGCCGCGGGGGGGCCGGTACAGATACGCAGTATTTT.

V usage is TRBV19 and J usage is TRBJ2-7; a possible D gene is TRBD1 (6 bases). Germline V gene sequence: CDR1 LNHDA, CDR2 SQIVND (reference sequence). The V end lost 5 bases, the J end lost 0 bases, and 11 bases lay between the germline ends. The CDR3 totals 14 residues. The CDR3 region has the DNA TGTGCCAGTAGTCACCAGGGGCCCTCCTACGAGCAGTACTTC. Its translation: CASSHQGPSYEQYF. Based on the CDR3 plus reference TRBV19 and TRBJ2-7, the full variable domain is DGGITQSPKYLFRKEGQNVTLSCEQNLNHDAMYWYRQDPGQGLRLIYYSQIVNDFQKGDIAEGYSVSREKKESFPLTVTSAQKNPTAFYLCASSHQGPSYEQYFGPGTRLTVT.

The rearrangement links TRBV9 to TRBJ2-1, with D perhaps matching TRBD1 (7 bases). Trimming took 0 bases from V and 9 from J, leaving 16 bases between them. Germline V gene data show CDR1 as SGDLS and CDR2 as YYNGEE. The CDR3 length is 15 residues. CDR3: CASSVESGGPGEQFF. The DNA of the CDR3 is TGTGCCAGCAGCGTAGAATCAGGGGGGCCGGGTGAGCAGTTCTTC.

This clone was detected only once. The CDR3 protein is CASSLASGNEQFF. The CDR3 nucleotides read TGTGCCAGCAGCTTGGCTAGCGGCAATGAGCAGTTCTTC. The chain carries TRBV7-9 and TRBJ2-1, with TRBD2 matching over 7 bases. V dropped 3 bases and J dropped 6; count of bases not matched to a gene: 2. The CDR3 is 13 residues long. CDR1 SEHNR and CDR2 FQNEAQ come from the germline V gene (reference sequence).

The chain employs TRBV7-9 and TRBJ2-5; no clear D. This CDR3 has 13 residues. Per the germline V gene, CDR1 is SEHNR and CDR2 is FQNEAQ (reference sequence). Trimming removed 4 bases at V and 1 base at J, with 7 bases between. This chain's CDR3 is CASSSDTQETQYF. The CDR3 bases are TGTGCCAGCAGCTCCGACACCCAAGAGACCCAGTACTTC.